This TCR beta chain comes out of a study of monozygotic twins with inflammatory bowel disease. Whole-study findings and limits: Using the inverse Simpson index, IBD patients had lower TCRbeta diversity than healthy co-twins. Possibly because of limited power, concordant and discordant twins showed no difference in repertoire similarity. Among T cells, the various subtypes were not distinguishable.

Germline V gives CDR1 DFQATT, CDR2 SNEGSKA (reference sequence). The length of the CDR3 is 14 residues. With the 5' RACE reads reprocessed, TCRdb shows one record per CDR3 protein and no DNA. The repertoire shows some 90,000 distinct CDR3 sequences; the top ten hold around 7.2%. As regards this clonotype: Its antigen is currently unknown.

Material for sequencing was blood. The source of this sequence is a human donor with ulcerative colitis or Crohn's disease, or a healthy co-twin of an affected twin (not recorded which). The chain combines TRBV20-1 with TRBJ2-4; TCRdb calls TRBD1, which cannot be checked without DNA. CDR3 amino acids: CSAPTGLGLNIQYF.